These 23 T cell receptor beta chains share one sample of origin, sequenced in a study of T cell changes during pregnancy in multiple sclerosis (dated by TCRdb to about 2019). Libraries were built with the immunoSEQ multiplex PCR assay. The table was pulled from immuneACCESS by TCRdb, which kept in-frame rearrangements only. Such tables lose some clones; where checked, under half of the loss comes from unresolved V genes, and the rest has no known cause. In all, the sample holds tens of thousands of clones, and 85% to 90% of those were seen once. The ten largest make up more than 8% of the sample. Source: peripheral blood, taken after pregnancy. These receptors were taken from a female donor in good health, enrolled as a control in a pregnancy study.

The gene calls are TRBV7-2 and TRBJ2-1, with TRBD2 matching 14 bases. With V trimmed by 1 base and J by 2 bases, 4 bases remained unmatched. CDR1 and CDR2 (germline): SGHTA, FQGNSA. The CDR3 is 18 residues long. CDR3 loop: CASSLGLAGGGAYNEQFF. CDR3 nucleotide sequence: TGTGCCAGCAGCTTAGGACTAGCGGGAGGGGGGGCCTACAATGAGCAGTTCTTC.

This clone was observed a handful of times. The chain employs TRBV10-2 and TRBJ1-2; the match to TRBD1 covers 7 bases. Germline V CDR1 and CDR2: WSHSY, SAAADI. The CDR3 extends over 13 amino acids. The ends lost 7 bases at V and 5 bases at J; junction bases unmatched: 7. Written as DNA, the CDR3 is TGCGCCAGCACAAAGGACAGGTTTTATGGCTACACCTTC. The encoded protein is CASTKDRFYGYTF.

This chain joins TRBV2 and TRBJ2-7; perhaps TRBD1 as D (6 bases). This CDR3 region has 13 residues. The germline V and J ends were trimmed by 6 bases and 2 bases, with 11 bases remaining between them. CDR1 is SNHLY, CDR2 FYNNEI, per germline. CDR3 sequence (DNA): TGTGCCAGCAGCGTGGACAGAACCTACGAGCAGTACTTC. Encoded protein: CASSVDRTYEQYF.

The chain employs TRBV6-1 and TRBJ1-1, with TRBD1 as a possible D gene (5 bases). The length of the CDR3 is 15 residues. Germline loops: CDR1 MNHNS, CDR2 SASEGT. The V and J ends lost 3 bases and 2 bases respectively, with 13 bases between them. In nucleotides, the CDR3 is TGTGCCAGCAGTGAGAGGAGGGGCCTCAACACTGAAGCTTTCTTT. Its translation: CASSERRGLNTEAFF.

This chain joins TRBV15 and TRBJ1-6; D unclear. This CDR3 has 16 residues. V lost 0 bases and J 8 bases, leaving 14 bases between the germline ends. CDR1 is LNHNV, CDR2 YYDKDF, per germline (reference sequence). In nucleotides, the CDR3 is TGTGCCACCAGCAGAGATTCTTCAGGTGTAGATTCACCCCTCCACTTT. Translated: CATSRDSSGVDSPLHF. Full variable domain (outside the CDR3, taken from reference TRBV15 and TRBJ1-6): DAMVIQNPRYQVTQFGKPVTLSCSQTLNHNVMYWYQQKSSQAPKLLFHYYDKDFNNEADTPDNFQSRRPNTSFCFLDIRSPGLGDTAMYLCATSRDSSGVDSPLHFGNGTRLTVT.

Regarding this clone: Compared with germline, one end of the junction differs, possibly owing to a read error. This chain joins TRBV15 and TRBJ2-5, with 7 nucleotides matching TRBD1. CDR1 is LNHNV and CDR2 is YYDKDF in the germline V gene (reference sequence). The CDR3 runs 14 residues. The CDR3 reads CATSRDRAQETQYF. CDR3 DNA sequence: TGTGCCACCAGCCGAGACAGGGCACAAGAGACCCAGTACTTC.

This chain uses TRBV29-1 with TRBJ2-5; D not certain. Germline V CDR1 and CDR2: SQVTM, ANQGSEA. Between the trimmed V and J ends, which lost 7 bases and 5 bases, there was a span of 17 bases. The CDR3 has 13 amino acids. CDR3 in amino acids: CSADTLNRETQYF. The CDR3 coding sequence is TGCAGCGCCGACACGCTGAATAGGGAGACCCAGTACTTC. Supplemented by reference TRBV29-1 and TRBJ2-5, the full variable domain reads SAVISQKPSRDICQRGTSLTIQCQVDSQVTMMFWYRQQPGQSLTLIATANQGSEATYESGFVIDKFPISRPNLTFSTLTVSNMSPEDSSIYLCSADTLNRETQYFGPGTRLLVL.

In the case of this clone: One end of the junction does not line up with germline, which may come from a read error. The chain is built from TRBV6-1 and TRBJ2-7, with D possibly TRBD2 on 5 matching bases. Germline V gene sequence: CDR1 MNHNS, CDR2 SASEGT. The CDR3 runs to 12 residues. CDR3 DNA: TGTGCCAGCAGTCGTTATGCGGGTAACTCTGTCTTC. It translates to CASSRYAGNSVF.

The chain uses TRBV10-3 and TRBJ2-2, with 8 bases fitting TRBD2. Germline loops: CDR1 ENHRY, CDR2 SYGVKD. The V gene end was trimmed by 2 bases and the J gene end by 1 base; junction bases not matched to a gene: 12. The CDR3 spans 19 residues. The CDR3 here is CAISELSSRLARNTGELFF. DNA of the CDR3: TGTGCCATCAGTGAGCTGAGTTCTCGACTAGCGCGGAACACCGGGGAGCTGTTTTTT.

The gene calls are TRBV19 and TRBJ2-7; a possible D gene is TRBD1 (6 bases). This CDR3 comprises 12 residues. V lost 4 bases and J lost 3, with 7 bases in between. CDR1 and CDR2 (germline): LNHDA, SQIVND (reference sequence). The CDR3 here is CASSNRDYEQYF. The CDR3 DNA follows: TGTGCCAGTAGTAACAGGGACTACGAGCAGTACTTC.

This chain joins TRBV2 and TRBJ2-1; 7 nucleotides match TRBD1. Germline V gene data show CDR1 as SNHLY and CDR2 as FYNNEI. Trimming cost V 7 bases and J 0 bases; bases outside gene matches: 6. The CDR3 contains 15 residues. The CDR3 reads CASKARDSSYNEQFF. In DNA, the CDR3 is TGTGCCAGCAAGGCCAGGGACAGCTCCTACAATGAGCAGTTCTTC.

The V gene is TRBV27, the J gene TRBJ1-2; tentative D call: TRBD1 (6 bases). Germline lookup yields CDR1 MNHEY and CDR2 SMNVEV (reference sequence). The CDR3 runs to 16 residues. The V gene lost 0 bases and the J gene lost 1 base, with 12 bases spanning the gap. DNA for the CDR3: TGTGCCAGCAGTTTATCGGCAGGGGACCTTAACTATGGCTACACCTTC. Translated: CASSLSAGDLNYGYTF.

This clone was seen more than once but under ten times. The chain has TRBV19 and TRBJ1-1; D is unclear. Trimming stripped 6 bases from V and 0 bases from J, with 8 bases between. CDR3 size: 13 residues. Germline CDR1 is LNHDA and CDR2 is SQIVND (reference sequence). The CDR3 protein is CASSKEVNTEAFF. The CDR3 DNA reads TGTGCCAGTAGCAAGGAGGTGAACACTGAAGCTTTCTTT.

This chain connects TRBV5-6 to TRBJ2-3; 7 bases agree with TRBD2. The germline CDR1 and CDR2 sequences are SGHDT and YYEEEE. The J segment lost 6 bases and the V segment lost 0 bases, leaving 10 bases of the junction unmatched. This CDR3 is 16 amino acids long. The DNA for the CDR3 is TGTGCCAGCAGCTTGGGTGGGAGGGCGATAGTTGATACGCAGTATTTT. Residues: CASSLGGRAIVDTQYF.

In this sample, this clone turned up a few times. The chain couples TRBV5-6 to TRBJ1-2, with D perhaps matching TRBD1 (6 bases). Germline loops: CDR1 SGHDT, CDR2 YYEEEE. The CDR3 sequence is 14 residues long. The germline V and J ends were trimmed by 7 bases and 3 bases, with 16 bases remaining between them. This CDR3 is CASSLPDRDYGYTF. DNA for the CDR3: TGTGCCAGCTCTCTCCCGGACAGAGACTATGGCTACACCTTC.

The chain couples TRBV2 to TRBJ2-1; 14 bases are a match to TRBD2. The germline V gene has CDR1 SNHLY and CDR2 FYNNEI. The CDR3 is made up of 15 amino acids. The V and J ends lost 7 bases and 8 bases, in that order; junction bases with no gene match: 7. Written as DNA, the CDR3 is TGTGCCAGCAAGACGGGGACTAGCGGGGGCGATGAGCAGTTCTTC. Translating it yields CASKTGTSGGDEQFF.

This sequence joins TRBV5-6 and TRBJ2-7, with TRBD1 identical over 10 bases. Germline CDR1 and CDR2: SGHDT and YYEEEE. This CDR3 is 15 amino acids long. The J segment lost 1 base and the V segment lost 2 bases, leaving 3 bases of the junction unmatched. The CDR3 spells CASSLTGQGSYEQYF. The CDR3 nucleotides read TGTGCCAGCAGCTTAACGGGACAGGGGTCCTACGAGCAGTACTTC.

The genes are TRBV11-3 and TRBJ1-1; the D gene is possibly TRBD1 (5 bases). This CDR3 comprises 15 residues. Germline V gene data show CDR1 as SGHNT and CDR2 as YENEEA. The germline V and J ends were trimmed by 5 bases and 0 bases, with 13 bases remaining between them. For the CDR3, the DNA is TGTGCCAGCAGCGTCCCTGGGGCGTTGAACACTGAAGCTTTCTTT. This sequence encodes CASSVPGALNTEAFF. The full variable domain, its missing parts supplied by reference TRBV11-3 and TRBJ1-1, is EAGVVQSPRYKIIEKKQPVAFWCNPISGHNTLYWYLQNLGQGPELLIRYENEEAVDDSQLPKDRFSAERLKGVDSTLKIQPAELGDSAVYLCASSVPGALNTEAFFGQGTRLTVV.

This chain links TRBV6-5 with TRBJ2-7; 9 bases match TRBD1. V shed 0 bases and J 3 bases; nucleotides not matched to a gene: 0. Germline values: CDR1 MNHEY, CDR2 SVGAGI. This CDR3 spans 14 amino acids. This chain's CDR3 is CASSYSTGGYEQYF. CDR3 DNA sequence: TGTGCCAGCAGTTACTCGACAGGGGGCTACGAGCAGTACTTC.

The rearrangement joins TRBV9 to TRBJ2-5, with TRBD2 matching 7 bases. Germline V gene lookup returns CDR1 SGDLS and CDR2 YYNGEE. The trim removed 0 bases at V and 5 bases at J, leaving 10 bases unmatched. The CDR3 extends over 16 amino acids. CDR3: CASSVAGGEVWETQYF. DNA for the CDR3: TGTGCCAGCAGCGTAGCGGGAGGAGAGGTTTGGGAGACCCAGTACTTC.

Remarks on this clone: Sequence at one end of the junction differs from germline and may be a read error. The V and J genes are TRBV5-6 and TRBJ2-1, with D possibly matching TRBD2 (5 bases). The CDR3 is 12 amino acids. The germline CDR1 and CDR2 sequences are SGHDT and YYEEEE. The CDR3 protein is CASSLVKLEQVF. CDR3 nucleotides: TGTGCCAGCAGCTTGGTTAAACTAGAGCAGGTCTTC.

The chain joins TRBV19 to TRBJ2-1; TRBD1 might be the D (6 bases). V lost 8 bases, J lost 2 bases, and 13 bases lay in between. Looked up from germline, CDR1 is LNHDA and CDR2 is SQIVND (reference sequence). CDR3 length: 14 amino acids. CDR3 in amino acids: CASGPRQAYNEQFF. CDR3 sequence (DNA): TGTGCCAGTGGGCCGAGACAGGCCTACAATGAGCAGTTCTTC.

This chain joins TRBV30 and TRBJ2-3; 11 nucleotides line up with TRBD2. Germline assignment: CDR1 GTSNPN and CDR2 SVGIG (reference sequence). The V segment lost 7 bases and the J segment 6 bases; nucleotides outside the gene matches: 3. The CDR3 covers 12 residues. CDR3 DNA sequence: TGTGCCTTGCTAGCGGGAGGTGATACGCAGTATTTT. It specifies CALLAGGDTQYF.